This entry features one TCR beta chain sequence. The sample originates from a study of T cells in Graves' hyperthyroidism and ophthalmopathy. Amplification of TCR beta CDR3 regions was performed using RNA transcripts as template. HTBI primers drove first-round RT-PCR of the TCR CDR3. TCRdb recomputed calls from the multiplex PCR reads with MiXCR, one row per CDR3 protein. Among 750,000 to 950,000 distinct CDR3 sequences listed, 35% to 40% were seen once. CDR1 is SEHNR and CDR2 is FQNEAQ in the germline V gene (reference sequence). V lost 0 bases and J 3 bases, leaving 8 bases between the germline ends. This CDR3 has 15 residues.

Sample: blood. The chain is built from TRBV7-9 and TRBJ1-4; unclear D gene. This TCR came from a man aged 18-30 years with Graves' hyperthyroidism. The CDR3 spells CASSLAGSSNEKLFF. CDR3 DNA: TGTGCCAGCAGCTTAGCGGGCAGTTCTAATGAAAAACTGTTTTTT. Combining the CDR3 with reference TRBV7-9 and TRBJ1-4 gives the whole variable domain DTGVSQNPRHKITKRGQNVTFRCDPISEHNRLYWYRQTLGQGPEFLTYFQNEAQLEKSRLLSDRFSAERPKGSFSTLEIQRTEQGDSAMYLCASSLAGSSNEKLFFGSGTQLSVL.